The 10 T cell receptor beta chains given below trace back to one sample, sequenced in a study of glioma-infiltrating T cells. TCR alpha and beta CDR3 regions were amplified from RNA using iRepertoire nested multiplex PCR. TCRdb used MiXCR to reprocess the multiplex PCR reads, holding one entry per CDR3 protein. The sample contains 100,000 to 150,000 distinct CDR3 sequences, around 23% of which appear only once. Material for sequencing was glioma tissue, nonneoplastic brain tissue, or PBMCs (not recorded which). Receptors were obtained from a human donor with low-grade glioma or glioblastoma, undergoing nonglioma brain surgery, or in good health (not recorded which).

This clonotype occurred many times. This rearrangement joins TRBV4-1 to TRBJ2-1; 10 positions match TRBD2. The V and J ends lost 1 base and 1 base, in that order; junction bases with no gene match: 16. The V gene's germline CDR1 is MGHRA and CDR2 YSYEKL. The CDR3 extends over 21 amino acids. The CDR3 here is CASSQGALGSGRGESYNEQFF. The CDR3, as DNA: TGCGCCAGCAGCCAAGGCGCACTAGGCAGCGGGAGGGGGGAGTCCTACAATGAGCAGTTCTTC.

About this clonotype: This could be a read error, since a much larger clone is one nucleotide away. The rearrangement uses TRBV4-1 and TRBJ2-1; 12 nucleotides match TRBD2. The CDR3 has 16 amino acids. The V gene's germline CDR1 is MGHRA and CDR2 YSYEKL. After removal of 5 bases from V and 7 bases from J, the junction contained 9 bases not matched to a gene. The CDR3 DNA reads TGCGCCAGCAGCGAAATACTAGCGGGAGGATGGAATGAGCAGTTCTTC. It yields the protein CASSEILAGGWNEQFF.

A note on this clonotype: It may be a read error: a sequence one base away is much more abundant. V usage is TRBV6-1 and J usage is TRBJ1-2; TRBD1 matches at 8 bases. This CDR3 is built from 13 residues. The germline V gene encodes CDR1 MNHNS and CDR2 SASEGT. The CDR3: CASSFQQGDGYAF. DNA for the CDR3: TGTGCCAGCAGCTTTCAACAGGGGGATGGCTACGCCTTC.

This clonotype was detected many times. The chain links TRBV18 to TRBJ2-3; no reliable D call. The V end was cut by 2 bases, the J end by 6 bases, with 6 bases between. This CDR3 has 12 residues. Per germline, CDR1 KGHSH and CDR2 LQKENI. CDR3 bases: TGTGCCAGCTCACCAATAGAGGATACGCAGTATTTT. This sequence encodes CASSPIEDTQYF.

This clonotype was seen many times. The chain couples TRBV6-1 to TRBJ1-5; D is ambiguous. Germline-derived CDR1 and CDR2 are MNHNS and SASEGT. Trimming pared 3 bases from V and 4 bases from J, leaving 13 bases between. This CDR3 spans 15 amino acids. The CDR3 protein is CASSDHGEINQPQHF. As DNA, the CDR3 is TGTGCCAGCAGTGATCATGGGGAGATAAATCAGCCCCAGCATTTT.

This clonotype was picked up a small number of times. A much more abundant neighbour one base away suggests this may be a read error. As DNA, the CDR3 is TGTGCCAGCGGACCTCCAGGGTTAAACTATGGCTACACCTTC. Translating gives CASGPPGLNYGYTF. The J gene is TRBJ1-2, the V gene TRBV7-2, with D possibly matching TRBD1 (5 bases). The V gene's germline CDR1 is SGHTA and CDR2 FQGNSA. V lost 8 bases, J lost 2 bases, and 15 bases lay in between. The CDR3 is 14 amino acids.

Comment on this clonotype: A much larger clone is a single base away; this may be a read error. DNA for the CDR3: TGTGACAGCAGTTTAGTAAATGAAAAACTGTTTTTT. It translates to CDSSLVNEKLFF. The chain joins TRBV6-2 or TRBV6-3 to TRBJ1-4; no reliable D call. Germline values: CDR1 MNHEY, CDR2 SVGEGT. The CDR3 is 12 amino acids.

This clonotype was found many times. The germline gene is not matched at one end of the junction; a read error may be the cause. The genes are TRBV28 and TRBJ1-5; 10 bases are shared with TRBD1. This CDR3 is 16 amino acids long. Per the germline V gene, CDR1 is MDHEN and CDR2 is SYDVKM. The DNA of the CDR3 is TGTGCCAGCCGTTTACCGGGACAGGGGAGCAATCAGCCCCAGCATTTT. Translating it yields CASRLPGQGSNQPQHF. The complete variable domain, with remaining parts taken from reference TRBV28 and TRBJ1-5, reads DVKVTQSSRYLVKRTGEKVFLECVQDMDHENMFWYRQDPGLGLRLIYFSYDVKMKEKGDIPEGYSVSREKKERFSLILESASTNQTSMYLCASRLPGQGSNQPQHFGDGTRLSIL.

This clonotype came up many times. The CDR3 DNA sequence: TGTGCCAGCAGCCAAGCGGAGGGCAGCCCGAACTATGGCTACACCTTC. It translates to CASSQAEGSPNYGYTF. The V call is TRBV4-2, the J call TRBJ1-2; D is uncertain. Germline V gives CDR1 LGHNA, CDR2 YNFKEQ. Trimming took 1 base from V and 2 from J, leaving 14 bases between them. There are 16 residues in the CDR3.

This clonotype was recorded at least ten times. The V and J genes are TRBV6-1 and TRBJ1-6, with D unresolved. The V end lost 5 bases, the J end lost 10 bases, and 24 bases lay between the germline ends. CDR3 length: 17 residues. Germline-derived CDR1 and CDR2 are MNHNS and SASEGT. In nucleotides, the CDR3 is TGTGCCAGCAGTAGCCGCCCAAACCAGGATTTCAAGTCACCCCTCCACTTT. It encodes CASSSRPNQDFKSPLHF.